Listed here are 23 T cell receptor beta chains from one sample, sequenced in a study of T cell responses to AZD1222 COVID-19 vaccine. TCRdb's table, derived via immunoSEQ multiplex PCR, lists solely in-frame clones and lacks some. The table records tens of thousands of clones, 91% of them present only once. Sequences were derived from peripheral blood, sampled 28 days after the second AZD1222 dose. All receptors derive from an adult who received the AZD1222 COVID-19 vaccine.

The J gene is TRBJ2-5, the V gene TRBV30; the match to TRBD2 covers 7 bases. After removal of 0 bases from V and 2 bases from J, the junction contained 6 bases not matched to a gene. The germline V gene has CDR1 GTSNPN and CDR2 SVGIG (reference sequence). The CDR3 runs 15 residues. The CDR3 nucleotides are TGTGCCTGGAGTGTACGGGGGACTACACAAGAGACCCAGTACTTC. Protein: CAWSVRGTTQETQYF.

This clone was picked up a small number of times. The chain joins TRBV6-4 to TRBJ2-3; tentative D call: TRBD2 (5 bases). The CDR3 is 13 residues long. The germline gives CDR1 MRHNA, CDR2 SNTAGT. V lost 4 bases, J lost 5 bases, and 10 bases lay in between. The CDR3 DNA reads TGTGCCAGCAGTGTCAGAGCGGAAGATACGCAGTATTTT. The encoded protein is CASSVRAEDTQYF.

The rearrangement links TRBV5-1 to TRBJ2-1; D is unresolved. The CDR3 length is 14 residues. Germline CDR1 SGHRS, CDR2 YFSETQ. V lost 4 bases, J lost 4 bases, and 12 bases lay in between. The CDR3 sequence: CASSPGWGYNEQFF. The DNA of the CDR3 is TGCGCCAGCAGCCCTGGGTGGGGTTACAATGAGCAGTTCTTC. Supplemented by reference TRBV5-1 and TRBJ2-1, the full variable domain reads KAGVTQTPRYLIKTRGQQVTLSCSPISGHRSVSWYQQTPGQGLQFLFEYFSETQRNKGNFPGRFSGRQFSNSRSEMNVSTLELGDSALYLCASSPGWGYNEQFFGPGTRLTVL.

This chain connects TRBV7-3 to TRBJ2-6; 9 bases line up with TRBD1. Germline V lookup: CDR1 SGHTA, CDR2 FQGTGA. V trimming: 6 bases; J trimming: 3 bases; junction bases outside the gene matches: 12. This CDR3 is built from 18 residues. CDR3 sequence reads: CASSFGTGNLYGANVLTF. Here the CDR3 DNA reads TGTGCCAGCAGTTTCGGGACAGGGAACCTGTATGGGGCCAACGTCCTGACTTTC.

This rearrangement joins TRBV27 to TRBJ2-3, with TRBD2 matching 10 bases. The V and J ends lost 5 bases and 6 bases, in that order; junction bases with no gene match: 5. Germline V CDR1 and CDR2: MNHEY, SMNVEV (reference sequence). The length of the CDR3 is 14 residues. The CDR3 DNA reads TGTGCCAGCAGTCCAAGCGGGAGGGTGGATACGCAGTATTTT. Translated, it gives CASSPSGRVDTQYF.

The chain couples TRBV10-3 to TRBJ1-6, with D possibly being TRBD1 (5 bases). This CDR3 spans 17 amino acids. V shed 10 bases and J shed 0 bases, with 19 bases lying between them. Germline CDR1 is ENHRY and CDR2 is SYGVKD. CDR3 region: CATSSGTSFSYNSPLHF. CDR3 sequence (DNA): TGTGCCACTTCGTCCGGGACGTCCTTCTCCTATAATTCACCCCTCCACTTT.

In its sample, this clone was seen a few times. The chain has TRBV3-1 (or the pseudogene TRBV3-2) and TRBJ2-7; D not certain. Germline V CDR1 and CDR2: LGHDT, YNNKEL (reference sequence). Trimming pared 5 bases from V and 0 bases from J, leaving 5 bases between. This CDR3 comprises 12 residues. CDR3 in amino acids: CASSWSSYEQYF. The CDR3 DNA sequence: TGTGCCAGCAGCTGGAGCTCCTACGAGCAGTACTTC.

The chain carries TRBV5-6 and TRBJ2-5; 9 nucleotides align to TRBD1. J was trimmed by 2 bases and V by 2 bases; bases with no gene match: 7. Germline CDR1 reads SGHDT; CDR2 reads YYEEEE. The CDR3 loop spans 16 amino acids. CDR3 sequence: CASSFRQGGTQETQYF. CDR3 in DNA: TGTGCCAGCAGCTTCCGACAGGGGGGCACACAAGAGACCCAGTACTTC.

The V gene is TRBV24-1, the J gene TRBJ1-5, with 9 bases lining up with TRBD1. CDR3 size: 15 residues. After removal of 7 bases from V and 7 bases from J, the junction contained 10 bases not matched to a gene. CDR1 is KGHDR, CDR2 SFDVKD, per germline. DNA for the CDR3: TGTGCCACCAGGGCTACAGGGGGCGGTCAGCAGCCCCAGCATTTT. As protein: CATRATGGGQQPQHF.

This clone came up a few times. V gene TRBV7-2 combines with J gene TRBJ1-5; 7 bases are a match to TRBD1. Germline CDR1 SGHTA, CDR2 FQGNSA. After removal of 0 bases from V and 6 bases from J, the junction contained 5 bases not matched to a gene. The CDR3 covers 15 residues. CDR3 bases: TGTGCCAGCAGCTTAGCAGGGGGCCGGACTCAGCCCCAGCATTTT. Encoded protein: CASSLAGGRTQPQHF.

This rearrangement joins TRBV6-5 to TRBJ1-1; 8 bases are shared with TRBD1. V was pared by 0 bases and J by 6 bases, with 6 bases of the junction left unmatched. Germline V gives CDR1 MNHEY, CDR2 SVGAGI. The length of the CDR3 is 15 residues. The DNA for the CDR3 is TGTGCCAGCAGTTACTCGCAGGGGGCTTCGGCTGAAGCTTTCTTT. It translates to CASSYSQGASAEAFF.

The chain joins TRBV30 to TRBJ2-1; 7 bases match TRBD2. The trim removed 2 bases at V and 7 bases at J, leaving 8 bases unmatched. The CDR3 has 14 residues. The germline V gene has CDR1 GTSNPN and CDR2 SVGIG (reference sequence). Written as DNA, the CDR3 is TGTGCCTGGAGTTTAGCGGGTCGGCGGAATGAGCAGTTCTTC. This encodes CAWSLAGRRNEQFF.

The rearrangement links TRBV11-3 to TRBJ2-1, with D perhaps TRBD1 (5 bases). There are 14 residues in the CDR3. V was pared by 1 base and J by 8 bases, with 12 bases between. Germline V gene sequence: CDR1 SGHNT, CDR2 YENEEA. The CDR3 DNA reads as TGTGCCAGCAGCTTAGCCTCCAGGGTATATGAGCAGTTCTTC. Amino acids: CASSLASRVYEQFF.

This chain links TRBV5-1 with TRBJ2-7; D may be TRBD1 (6 bases). Trimming removed 4 bases from V and 1 base from J, with 12 bases in between. Germline values: CDR1 SGHRS, CDR2 YFSETQ. The CDR3 has 14 residues. The CDR3 sequence: CASSQLTGSYEQYF. The CDR3 DNA sequence: TGCGCCAGCAGCCAGCTGACAGGATCCTACGAGCAGTACTTC.

V gene TRBV10-1 combines with J gene TRBJ2-1; 7 bases align to TRBD1. From germline, CDR1 is WNHNN and CDR2 SYGVQD (reference sequence). V lost 4 bases, J lost 9 bases, and 9 bases stayed unmatched. The CDR3 sequence is 14 residues long. CDR3 in DNA: TGCGCCAGCAGTGGGGATCCCGGGACAGTTGAGCAGTTCTTC. It specifies CASSGDPGTVEQFF.

The chain couples TRBV3-1 (or the pseudogene TRBV3-2) to TRBJ1-6; D unresolved. Germline V gives CDR1 LGHDT, CDR2 YNNKEL (reference sequence). This CDR3 has 15 amino acids. V was pared by 6 bases and J by 0 bases, with 9 bases between. The DNA of the CDR3 is TGTGCCAGCAGGTTAAGTGGCTCCTATAATTCACCCCTCCACTTT. Its translation: CASRLSGSYNSPLHF.

This chain uses TRBV12-5 with TRBJ2-1, with 11 bases fitting TRBD1. The germline CDR1 and CDR2 sequences are LGHNT and FRNRAP. V gave up 9 bases and J gave up 7 bases; unmatched junction bases: 11. This CDR3 has 15 amino acids. CDR3 sequence (DNA): TGTGCTAGCGGGGCCGGGACAGGGGGATTAAATGAGCAGTTCTTC. This gives the protein CASGAGTGGLNEQFF.

The chain combines TRBV9 with TRBJ2-3, with TRBD2 identical over 8 bases. Germline V gives CDR1 SGDLS, CDR2 YYNGEE. V trimming: 0 bases; J trimming: 5 bases; junction bases outside the gene matches: 2. CDR3 length equals 14 residues. CDR3 sequence reads: CASSVAGGEDTQYF. CDR3 nucleotide sequence: TGTGCCAGCAGCGTAGCGGGGGGGGAAGATACGCAGTATTTT.

This clone showed up just once. The chain couples TRBV28 to TRBJ1-5; D not resolved. CDR1 MDHEN and CDR2 SYDVKM come from the germline V gene. The length of the CDR3 is 13 residues. Trimming removed 5 bases at V and 1 base at J, with 6 bases between. As DNA, the CDR3 is TGTGCCAGCAGTACAGAGAGCAATCAGCCCCAGCATTTT. Translation gives CASSTESNQPQHF.

This chain uses TRBV6-5 with TRBJ1-2, with 8 bases identical to TRBD1. The CDR3 loop spans 14 amino acids. The trim removed 4 bases at V and 8 bases at J, leaving 9 bases unmatched. Germline V gives CDR1 MNHEY, CDR2 SVGAGI. The CDR3 is CASSSDRELEGYTF. The CDR3 coding sequence is TGTGCCAGCAGTTCGGACAGGGAGCTTGAGGGCTACACCTTC.

The chain combines TRBV24-1 with TRBJ2-2; the D gene could be TRBD1 or TRBD2 (6 bases each). The length of the CDR3 is 17 residues. Between the trimmed V and J ends, which lost 3 bases and 2 bases, there was a span of 15 bases. The germline gives CDR1 KGHDR, CDR2 SFDVKD. The CDR3 region is CATSDTTGRSNTGELFF. CDR3 coding DNA: TGTGCCACCAGTGATACTACAGGGAGGAGTAACACCGGGGAGCTGTTTTTT.

The chain combines TRBV9 with TRBJ2-5; no definite D call. The CDR3 extends over 15 amino acids. Germline loops: CDR1 SGDLS, CDR2 YYNGEE. V gave up 2 bases and J gave up 0 bases, with 11 bases separating them. CDR3 sequence: CASSVGPLYQETQYF. In nucleotides, the CDR3 is TGTGCCAGCAGCGTCGGCCCTCTGTACCAAGAGACCCAGTACTTC.

This clone was recorded once. The V and J genes are TRBV11-3 and TRBJ2-1; D remains unclear. Germline loops: CDR1 SGHNT, CDR2 YENEEA. V lost 1 base and J 10 bases, leaving 14 bases between the germline ends. The CDR3 covers 14 residues. In DNA, the CDR3 is TGTGCCAGCAGCTTAGGACCCATTTCAGGCGAGCAGTTCTTC. Amino acid sequence: CASSLGPISGEQFF.